This T cell receptor (beta chain) was obtained from a study of shared clonotypes between healthy human individuals. Generated by immunoSEQ multiplex PCR, the TCRdb table keeps only in-frame clones and is missing some. The table shows about 480,000 clones, with about 79% occurring only once. Germline CDR1 and CDR2: SNHLY and FYNNEI. V dropped 6 bases and J dropped 2; count of bases not matched to a gene: 4. The CDR3 has 15 amino acids. The clonotype was recovered from a woman aged 40 to 55 in good health. Some clones in this sample may be carry-over from other donors' samples. The source material was PBMCs. This sequence joins TRBV2 and TRBJ2-6; 7 nucleotides match TRBD2. The DNA for the CDR3 is TGTGCCAGCAGGGGAGGGGCGCCTGGGGCCAACGTCCTGACTTTC. Protein: CASRGGAPGANVLTF.